What follows describes a single T cell receptor (beta chain). These data come from a study of shared clonotypes between healthy human individuals. Only CD45RO-negative cells positively selected for CCR7 counted as naive CD8 cells, so terminally differentiated effector memory CD45RA+ cells were excluded. Donors comprised healthy HIV-negative adults lacking recent acute infections or vaccinations. Repertoires were generated with immunoSEQ multiplex PCR, while TCRdb's copy carries only in-frame clones and drops some. The data show around 1.9 million clones, roughly 95% seen once. There are 16 residues in the CDR3. The V end lost 3 bases, the J end lost 4 bases, and 20 bases lay between the germline ends. The germline V gene encodes CDR1 SGHRS and CDR2 YFSETQ.

The sequence was collected from a man younger than 30 in good health. Some clones in this sample may be carry-over from other donors' samples. The chain has TRBV5-1 and TRBJ2-7, with D perhaps matching TRBD1 or TRBD2 (5 bases each). Sequences were obtained from naive CD8+ T cells from PBMCs. DNA of the CDR3: TGCGCCAGCAGCTGGGGCGAGGGTCAACGAGGTTACGAGCAGTACTTC. It encodes CASSWGEGQRGYEQYF.